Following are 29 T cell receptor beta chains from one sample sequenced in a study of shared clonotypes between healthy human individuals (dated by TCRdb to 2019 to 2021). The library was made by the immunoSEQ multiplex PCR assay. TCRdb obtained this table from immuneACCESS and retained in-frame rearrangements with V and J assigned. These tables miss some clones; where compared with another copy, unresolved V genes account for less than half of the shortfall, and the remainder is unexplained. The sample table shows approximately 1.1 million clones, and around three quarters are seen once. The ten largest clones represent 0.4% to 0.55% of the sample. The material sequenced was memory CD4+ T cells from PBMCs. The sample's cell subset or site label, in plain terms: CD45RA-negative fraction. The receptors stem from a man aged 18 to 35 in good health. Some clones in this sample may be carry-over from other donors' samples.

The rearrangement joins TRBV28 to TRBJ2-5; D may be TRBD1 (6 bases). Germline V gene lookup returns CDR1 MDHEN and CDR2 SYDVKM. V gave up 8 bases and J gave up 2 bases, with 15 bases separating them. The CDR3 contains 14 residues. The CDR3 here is CASGLTGFQETQYF. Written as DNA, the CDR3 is TGTGCCAGCGGCCTGACAGGCTTTCAAGAGACCCAGTACTTC.

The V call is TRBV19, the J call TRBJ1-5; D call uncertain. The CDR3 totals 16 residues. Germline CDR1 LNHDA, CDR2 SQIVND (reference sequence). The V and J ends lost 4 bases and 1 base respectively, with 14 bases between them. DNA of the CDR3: TGTGCCAGTAGTAAAGGTTGGGAACGAAGCAATCAGCCCCAGCATTTT. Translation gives CASSKGWERSNQPQHF.

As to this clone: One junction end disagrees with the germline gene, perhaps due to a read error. In nucleotides, the CDR3 is TGTGCCAGCGGCCGGGACGGTGAAGCGGACTTC. Translation gives CASGRDGEADF. This chain connects TRBV2 to TRBJ1-2; D perhaps matches TRBD1 (5 bases). The CDR3 runs to 11 residues. From germline, CDR1 is SNHLY and CDR2 FYNNEI. The whole variable domain, filled in from reference TRBV2 and TRBJ1-2, reads EPEVTQTPSHQVTQMGQEVILRCVPISNHLYFYWYRQILGQKVEFLVSFYNNEISEKSEIFDDQFSVERPDGSNFTLKIRSTKLEDSAMYFCASGRDGEADFGSGTRLTVV.

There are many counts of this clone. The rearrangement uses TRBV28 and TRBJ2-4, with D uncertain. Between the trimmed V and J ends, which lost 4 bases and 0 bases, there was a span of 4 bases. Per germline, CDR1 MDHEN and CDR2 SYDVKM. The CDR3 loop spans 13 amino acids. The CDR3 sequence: CASSSLAKNIQYF. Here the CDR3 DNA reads TGTGCCAGCAGTTCTTTAGCCAAAAACATTCAGTACTTC.

DNA for the CDR3: TGTGCCAGCAGAAGGGCTGGGGGGACAGCGACATCCTACGAGCAGTACTTC. Translated: CASRRAGGTATSYEQYF. This rearrangement joins TRBV28 to TRBJ2-7; a weak D match, TRBD1 (7 bases). Germline assignment: CDR1 MDHEN and CDR2 SYDVKM. Trimming shortened V by 6 bases and J by 1 base, and 22 bases separated the two germline ends. The CDR3 is made up of 17 amino acids. The full variable domain, in which reference TRBV28 and TRBJ2-7 provide the parts outside the CDR3, is DVKVTQSSRYLVKRTGEKVFLECVQDMDHENMFWYRQDPGLGLRLIYFSYDVKMKEKGDIPEGYSVSREKKERFSLILESASTNQTSMYLCASRRAGGTATSYEQYFGPGTRLTVT.

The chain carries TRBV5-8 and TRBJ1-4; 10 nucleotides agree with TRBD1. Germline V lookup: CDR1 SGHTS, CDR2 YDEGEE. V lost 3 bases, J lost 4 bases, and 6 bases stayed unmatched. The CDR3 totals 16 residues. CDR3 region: CASSSGQGNINEKLFF. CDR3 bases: TGTGCCAGCAGCTCGGGACAGGGGAATATTAATGAAAAACTGTTTTTT.

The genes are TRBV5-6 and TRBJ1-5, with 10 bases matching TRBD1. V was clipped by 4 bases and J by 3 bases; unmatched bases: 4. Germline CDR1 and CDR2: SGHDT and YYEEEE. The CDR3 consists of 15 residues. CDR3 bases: TGTGCCAGCAGCCGGGACAGGGGTCTCAATCAGCCCCAGCATTTT. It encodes CASSRDRGLNQPQHF.

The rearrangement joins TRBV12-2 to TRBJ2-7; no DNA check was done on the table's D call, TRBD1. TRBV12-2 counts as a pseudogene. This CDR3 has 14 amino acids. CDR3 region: CASRLVRGLYEQYF. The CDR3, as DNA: TGTGCAAGTCGCTTAGTGAGGGGGCTGTACGAGCAGTACTTC.

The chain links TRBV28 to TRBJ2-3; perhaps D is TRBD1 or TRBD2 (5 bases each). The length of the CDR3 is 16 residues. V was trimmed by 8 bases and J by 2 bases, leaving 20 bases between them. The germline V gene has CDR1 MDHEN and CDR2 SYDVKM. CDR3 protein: CASGMAGTANTDTQYF. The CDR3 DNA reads TGTGCCAGCGGCATGGCAGGGACGGCAAACACAGATACGCAGTATTTT.

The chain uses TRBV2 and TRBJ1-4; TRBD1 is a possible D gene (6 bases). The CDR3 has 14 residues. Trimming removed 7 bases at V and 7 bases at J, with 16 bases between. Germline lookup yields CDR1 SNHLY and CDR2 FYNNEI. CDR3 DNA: TGTGCCAGCAAATTCTCCAGGGGCGCTGAAAAACTGTTTTTT. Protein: CASKFSRGAEKLFF. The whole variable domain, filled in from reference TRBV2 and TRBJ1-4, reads EPEVTQTPSHQVTQMGQEVILRCVPISNHLYFYWYRQILGQKVEFLVSFYNNEISEKSEIFDDQFSVERPDGSNFTLKIRSTKLEDSAMYFCASKFSRGAEKLFFGSGTQLSVL.

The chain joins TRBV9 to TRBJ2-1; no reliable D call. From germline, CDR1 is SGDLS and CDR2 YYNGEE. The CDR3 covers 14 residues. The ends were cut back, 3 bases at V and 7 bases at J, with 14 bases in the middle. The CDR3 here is CASSAGPLLNEQFF. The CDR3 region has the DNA TGTGCCAGCAGCGCCGGACCTTTGCTTAATGAGCAGTTCTTC. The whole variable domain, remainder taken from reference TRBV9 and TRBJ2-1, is DSGVTQTPKHLITATGQRVTLRCSPRSGDLSVYWYQQSLDQGLQFLIQYYNGEERAKGNILERFSAQQFPDLHSELNLSSLELGDSALYFCASSAGPLLNEQFFGPGTRLTVL.

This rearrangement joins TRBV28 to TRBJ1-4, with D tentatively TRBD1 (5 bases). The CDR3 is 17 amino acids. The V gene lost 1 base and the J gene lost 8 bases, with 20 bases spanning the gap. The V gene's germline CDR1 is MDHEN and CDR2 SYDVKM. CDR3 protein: CASSLSLFRAKVEKLFF. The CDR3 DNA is TGTGCCAGCAGTTTATCTCTCTTCAGGGCTAAGGTGGAAAAACTGTTTTTT.

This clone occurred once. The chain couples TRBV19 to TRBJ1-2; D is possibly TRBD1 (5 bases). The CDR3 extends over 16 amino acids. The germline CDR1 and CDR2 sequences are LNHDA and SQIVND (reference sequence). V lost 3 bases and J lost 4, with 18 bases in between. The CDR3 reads CASSIPSGLAGYGYTF. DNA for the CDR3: TGTGCCAGTAGTATTCCATCAGGGCTGGCTGGCTATGGCTACACCTTC.

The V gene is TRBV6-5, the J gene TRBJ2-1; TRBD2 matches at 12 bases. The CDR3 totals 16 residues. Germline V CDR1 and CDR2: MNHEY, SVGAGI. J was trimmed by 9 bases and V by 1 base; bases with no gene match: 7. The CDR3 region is CASSYLTSGSSGEQFF. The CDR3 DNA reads TGTGCCAGCAGTTACTTGACTAGCGGGAGCTCTGGTGAGCAGTTCTTC.

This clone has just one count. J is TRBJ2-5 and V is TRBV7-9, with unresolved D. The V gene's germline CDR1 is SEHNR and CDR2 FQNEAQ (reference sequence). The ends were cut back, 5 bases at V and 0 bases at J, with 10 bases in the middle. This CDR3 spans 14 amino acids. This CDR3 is CASSEGLYQETQYF. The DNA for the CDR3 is TGTGCCAGCAGCGAAGGGTTGTACCAAGAGACCCAGTACTTC.

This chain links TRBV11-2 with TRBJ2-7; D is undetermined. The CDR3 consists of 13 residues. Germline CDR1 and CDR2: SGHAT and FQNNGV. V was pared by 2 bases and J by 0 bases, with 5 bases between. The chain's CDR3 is CASSLLFSYEQYF. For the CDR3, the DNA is TGTGCCAGCAGCTTATTATTCTCCTACGAGCAGTACTTC. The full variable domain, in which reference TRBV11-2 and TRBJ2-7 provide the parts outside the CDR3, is EAGVAQSPRYKIIEKRQSVAFWCNPISGHATLYWYQQILGQGPKLLIQFQNNGVVDDSQLPKDRFSAERLKGVDSTLKIQPAKLEDSAVYLCASSLLFSYEQYFGPGTRLTVT.

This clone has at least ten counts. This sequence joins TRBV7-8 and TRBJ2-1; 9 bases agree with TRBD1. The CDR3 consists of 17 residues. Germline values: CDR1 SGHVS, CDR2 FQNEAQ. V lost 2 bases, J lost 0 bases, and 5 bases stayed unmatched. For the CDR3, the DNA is TGTGCCAGCAGCTTAACAGGGGGCGGTAGCTCCTACAATGAGCAGTTCTTC. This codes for CASSLTGGGSSYNEQFF.

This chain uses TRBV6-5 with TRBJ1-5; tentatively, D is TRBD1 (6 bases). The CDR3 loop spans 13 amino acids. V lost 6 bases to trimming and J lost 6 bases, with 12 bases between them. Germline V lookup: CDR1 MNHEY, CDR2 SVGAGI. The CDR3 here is CASSKGGTQPQHF. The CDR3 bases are TGTGCCAGCAGCAAAGGGGGGACTCAGCCCCAGCATTTT.

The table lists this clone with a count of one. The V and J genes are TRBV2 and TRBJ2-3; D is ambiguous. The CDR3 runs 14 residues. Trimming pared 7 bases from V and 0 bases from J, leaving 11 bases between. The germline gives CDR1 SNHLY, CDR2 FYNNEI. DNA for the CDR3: TGTGCCAGCACTTCGGTTTCTAGCACAGATACGCAGTATTTT. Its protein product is CASTSVSSTDTQYF.

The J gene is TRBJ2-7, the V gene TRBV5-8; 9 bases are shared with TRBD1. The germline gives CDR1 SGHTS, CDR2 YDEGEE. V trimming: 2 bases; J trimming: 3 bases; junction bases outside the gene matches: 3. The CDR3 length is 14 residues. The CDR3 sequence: CASSFGTGFYEQYF. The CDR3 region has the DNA TGTGCCAGCAGCTTCGGGACAGGGTTCTACGAGCAGTACTTC.

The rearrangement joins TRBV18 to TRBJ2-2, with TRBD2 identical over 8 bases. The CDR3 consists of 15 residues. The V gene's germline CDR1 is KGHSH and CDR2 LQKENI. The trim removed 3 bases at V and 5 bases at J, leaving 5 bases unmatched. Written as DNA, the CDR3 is TGTGCCAGCTCACCGGGACTAGTCGGTACCGGGGAGCTGTTTTTT. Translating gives CASSPGLVGTGELFF.

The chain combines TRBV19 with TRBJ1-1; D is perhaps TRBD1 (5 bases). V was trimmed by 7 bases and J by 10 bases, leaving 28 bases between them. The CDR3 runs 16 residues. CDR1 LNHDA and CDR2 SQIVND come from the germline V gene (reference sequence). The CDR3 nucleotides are TGTGCCAGTAAGGGGTCAGCGGGCAGAATTAGAGGCCCAGCTTTCTTT. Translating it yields CASKGSAGRIRGPAFF.

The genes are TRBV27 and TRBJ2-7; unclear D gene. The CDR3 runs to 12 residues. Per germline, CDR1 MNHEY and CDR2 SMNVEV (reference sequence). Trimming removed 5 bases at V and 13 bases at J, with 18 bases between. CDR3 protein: CASSLTLNRLYF. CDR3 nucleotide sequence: TGTGCCAGCAGTCTGACCCTTAACCGGCTATACTTC.

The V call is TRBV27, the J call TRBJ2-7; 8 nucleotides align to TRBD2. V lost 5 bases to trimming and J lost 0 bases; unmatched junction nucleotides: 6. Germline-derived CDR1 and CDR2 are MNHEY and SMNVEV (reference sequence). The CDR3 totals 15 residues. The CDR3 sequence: CASSPSTSVSYEQYF. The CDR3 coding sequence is TGTGCCAGCAGTCCCTCGACTAGCGTCTCCTACGAGCAGTACTTC.

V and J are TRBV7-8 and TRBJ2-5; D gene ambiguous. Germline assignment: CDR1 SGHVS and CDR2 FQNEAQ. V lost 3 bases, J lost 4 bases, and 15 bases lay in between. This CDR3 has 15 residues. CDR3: CASSFPPTATETQYF. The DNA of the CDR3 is TGTGCCAGCAGCTTCCCGCCTACAGCGACAGAGACCCAGTACTTC.

CDR3: CSAVKGGEKLFF. The CDR3 DNA reads as TGCAGCGCTGTAAAGGGTGGTGAAAAACTGTTTTTT. The chain combines TRBV29-1 with TRBJ1-4; no clear D gene. The CDR3 loop spans 12 amino acids. Germline V gene data show CDR1 as SQVTM and CDR2 as ANQGSEA. Trimming took off 7 bases at V and 7 bases at J, with 13 bases between the two ends.

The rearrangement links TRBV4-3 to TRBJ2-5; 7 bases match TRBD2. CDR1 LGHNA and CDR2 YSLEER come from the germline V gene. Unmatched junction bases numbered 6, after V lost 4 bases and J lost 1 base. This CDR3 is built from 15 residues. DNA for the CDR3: TGCGCCAGCAGCCTCACCTTAGCGGGCCAAGAGACCCAGTACTTC. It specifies CASSLTLAGQETQYF.

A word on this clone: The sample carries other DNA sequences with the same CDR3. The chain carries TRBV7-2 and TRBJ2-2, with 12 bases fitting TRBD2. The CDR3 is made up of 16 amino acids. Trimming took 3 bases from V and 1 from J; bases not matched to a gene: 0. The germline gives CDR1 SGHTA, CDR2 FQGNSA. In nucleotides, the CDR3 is TGTGCCAGCAGCTTGGGACTAGCGGGGAACACCGGGGAGCTGTTTTTT. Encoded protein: CASSLGLAGNTGELFF.

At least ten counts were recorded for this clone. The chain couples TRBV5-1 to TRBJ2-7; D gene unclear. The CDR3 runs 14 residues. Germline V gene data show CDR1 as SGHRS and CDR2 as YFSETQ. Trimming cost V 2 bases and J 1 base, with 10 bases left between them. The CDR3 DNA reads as TGCGCCAGCAGCTTACGTCAAGCGTCCTACGAGCAGTACTTC. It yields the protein CASSLRQASYEQYF.